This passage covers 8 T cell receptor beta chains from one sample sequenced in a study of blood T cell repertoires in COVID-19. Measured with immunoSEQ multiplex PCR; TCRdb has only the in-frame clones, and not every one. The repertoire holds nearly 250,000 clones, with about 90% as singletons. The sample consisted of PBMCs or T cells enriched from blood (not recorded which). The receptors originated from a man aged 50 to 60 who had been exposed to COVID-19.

The CDR3 bases are TGTGCCAGCAGCTTTTCGACAGGGGGTTACACCGGGGAGCTGTTTTTT. Translation gives CASSFSTGGYTGELFF. The genes are TRBV11-3 and TRBJ2-2; 9 nucleotides line up with TRBD1. The V gene's germline CDR1 is SGHNT and CDR2 YENEEA. The trim removed 3 bases at V and 3 bases at J, leaving 5 bases unmatched. The CDR3 loop spans 16 amino acids. The complete variable domain, with remaining parts taken from reference TRBV11-3 and TRBJ2-2, reads EAGVVQSPRYKIIEKKQPVAFWCNPISGHNTLYWYLQNLGQGPELLIRYENEEAVDDSQLPKDRFSAERLKGVDSTLKIQPAELGDSAVYLCASSFSTGGYTGELFFGEGSRLTVL.

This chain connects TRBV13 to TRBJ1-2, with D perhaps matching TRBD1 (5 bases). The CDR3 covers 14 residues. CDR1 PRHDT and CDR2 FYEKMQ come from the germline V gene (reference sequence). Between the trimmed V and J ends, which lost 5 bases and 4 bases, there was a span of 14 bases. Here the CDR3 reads CASSPWSGGYGYTF. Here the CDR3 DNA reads TGTGCCAGCAGCCCATGGTCCGGGGGCTATGGCTACACCTTC.

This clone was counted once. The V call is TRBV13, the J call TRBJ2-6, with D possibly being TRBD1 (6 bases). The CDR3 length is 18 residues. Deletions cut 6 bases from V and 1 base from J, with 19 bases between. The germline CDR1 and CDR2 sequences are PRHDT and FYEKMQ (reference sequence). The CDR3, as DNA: TGTGCCAGCAGATCCCATCGACAGGATTTTTCTGGGGCCAACGTCCTGACTTTC. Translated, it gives CASRSHRQDFSGANVLTF. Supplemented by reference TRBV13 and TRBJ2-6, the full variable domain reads AAGVIQSPRHLIKEKRETATLKCYPIPRHDTVYWYQQGPGQDPQFLISFYEKMQSDKGSIPDRFSAQQFSDYHSELNMSSLELGDSALYFCASRSHRQDFSGANVLTFGAGSRLTVL.

The CDR3 coding sequence is TGTGCCAGCAGCCTGAACACACAAGAGACCCAGTACTTC. This encodes CASSLNTQETQYF. The chain recombines TRBV2 with TRBJ2-5; D is uncertain. V shed 6 bases and J shed 2 bases, with 10 bases lying between them. This CDR3 is 13 amino acids long. The germline V gene has CDR1 SNHLY and CDR2 FYNNEI.

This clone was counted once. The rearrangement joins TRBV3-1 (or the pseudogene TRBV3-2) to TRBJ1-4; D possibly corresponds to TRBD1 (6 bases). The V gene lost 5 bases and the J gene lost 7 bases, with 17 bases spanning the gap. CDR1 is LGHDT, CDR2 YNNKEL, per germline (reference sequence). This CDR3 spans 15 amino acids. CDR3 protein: CASSSTTGIGEKLFF. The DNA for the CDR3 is TGTGCCAGCAGCTCTACTACAGGGATTGGTGAAAAACTGTTTTTT.

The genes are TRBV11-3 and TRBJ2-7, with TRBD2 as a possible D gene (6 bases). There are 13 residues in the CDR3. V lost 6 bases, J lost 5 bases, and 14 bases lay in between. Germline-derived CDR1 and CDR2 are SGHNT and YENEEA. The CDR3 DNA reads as TGTGCCAGCAGTACGGGGGTAGGGAACGAGCAGTACTTC. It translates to CASSTGVGNEQYF.

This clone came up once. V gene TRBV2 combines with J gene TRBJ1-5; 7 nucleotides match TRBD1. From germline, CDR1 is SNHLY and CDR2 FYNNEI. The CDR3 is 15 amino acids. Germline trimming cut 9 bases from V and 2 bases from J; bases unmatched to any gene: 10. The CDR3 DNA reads TGTGCCAGTGGGGGTAGACAGGGAGGCAATCAGCCCCAGCATTTT. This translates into CASGGRQGGNQPQHF.

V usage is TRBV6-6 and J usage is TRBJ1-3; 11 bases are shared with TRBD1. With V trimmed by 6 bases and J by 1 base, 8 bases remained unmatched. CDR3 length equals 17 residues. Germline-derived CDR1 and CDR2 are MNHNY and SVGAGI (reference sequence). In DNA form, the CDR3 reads TGTGCCAGCAGGCGAGGACAGGGGGCCGAATCTGGAAACACCATATATTTT. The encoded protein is CASRRGQGAESGNTIYF.